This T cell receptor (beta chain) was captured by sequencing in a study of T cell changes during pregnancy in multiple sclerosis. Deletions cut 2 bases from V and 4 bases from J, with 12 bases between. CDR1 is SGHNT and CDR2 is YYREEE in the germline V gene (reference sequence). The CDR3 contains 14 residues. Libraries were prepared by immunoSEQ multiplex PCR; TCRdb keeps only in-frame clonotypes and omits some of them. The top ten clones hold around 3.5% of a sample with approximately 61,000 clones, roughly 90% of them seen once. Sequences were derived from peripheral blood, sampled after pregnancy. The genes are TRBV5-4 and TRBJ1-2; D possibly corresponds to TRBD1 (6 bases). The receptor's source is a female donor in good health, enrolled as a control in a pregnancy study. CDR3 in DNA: TGTGCCAGCAGCTTAGGGGGGGACGGCTATGGCTACACCTTC. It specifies CASSLGGDGYGYTF.